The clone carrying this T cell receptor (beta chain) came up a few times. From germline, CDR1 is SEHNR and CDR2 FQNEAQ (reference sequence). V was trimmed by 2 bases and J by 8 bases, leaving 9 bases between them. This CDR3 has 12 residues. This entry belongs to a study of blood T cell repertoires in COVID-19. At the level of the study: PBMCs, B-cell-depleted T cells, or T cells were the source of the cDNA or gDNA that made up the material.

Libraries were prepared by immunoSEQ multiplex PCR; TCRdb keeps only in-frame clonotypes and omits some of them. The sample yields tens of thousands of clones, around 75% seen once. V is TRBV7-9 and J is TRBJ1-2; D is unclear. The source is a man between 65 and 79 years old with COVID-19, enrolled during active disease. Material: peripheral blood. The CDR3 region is CASSLLTEGYTF. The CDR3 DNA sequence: TGTGCCAGCAGCTTACTTACAGAAGGCTACACCTTC.